Here is one TCR beta chain with its context. Losses at the gene ends were 8 bases for V and 4 bases for J; bases not matched to a gene: 13. The CDR3 contains 16 residues. Germline CDR1 and CDR2: MNHNS and SASEGT. This sample is drawn from a study of technical replicates of blood from four donors. TCRdb's table, derived via immunoSEQ multiplex PCR, lists solely in-frame clones and lacks some. The sample records about 81,000 clones, roughly four fifths being singletons. This chain connects TRBV6-1 to TRBJ2-3, with TRBD2 matching over 9 bases. The sequence derives from a human donor in good health. Some clones in this sample may be carry-over from other donors' samples. Sequenced material: PBMCs. Here the CDR3 DNA reads TGTGCCAGCTCTGAAGGGATAGCGGGAGTGTCAGATACGCAGTATTTT. It encodes CASSEGIAGVSDTQYF.